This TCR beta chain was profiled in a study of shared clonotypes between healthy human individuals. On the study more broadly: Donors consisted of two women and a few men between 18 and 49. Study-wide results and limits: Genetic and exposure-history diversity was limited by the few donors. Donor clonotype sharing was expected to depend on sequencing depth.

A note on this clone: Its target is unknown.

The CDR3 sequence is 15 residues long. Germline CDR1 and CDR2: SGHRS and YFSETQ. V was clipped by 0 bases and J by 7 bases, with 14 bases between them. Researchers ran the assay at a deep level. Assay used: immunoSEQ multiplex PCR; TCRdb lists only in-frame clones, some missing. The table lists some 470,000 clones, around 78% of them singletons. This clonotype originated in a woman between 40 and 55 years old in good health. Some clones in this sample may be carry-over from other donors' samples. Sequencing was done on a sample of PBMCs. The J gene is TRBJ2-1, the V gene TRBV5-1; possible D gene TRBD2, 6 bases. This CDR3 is CASSLARGGGNEQFF. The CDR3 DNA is TGCGCCAGCAGCTTGGCTCGGGGAGGAGGGAATGAGCAGTTCTTC.